The clone carrying this T cell receptor (beta chain) was observed at least ten times. Its target is unknown. Used for diagnoses were clinical symptoms, serum thyroxine and TRAb, thyroid ultrasound and orbital computed tomography. The PBMCs were sourced from fresh peripheral blood (more than 9 ml). This record comes from a study of T cells in Graves' hyperthyroidism and ophthalmopathy. Broader study findings: Ophthalmopathy onset followed model prediction by a median approximately 7 months. In blood, most of the thyroid clonotypes expanded above 0.001 were also present.

Researchers amplified the TCR beta CDR3 regions from RNA transcripts. A set of HTBI primers served as the primers for a first-round RT-PCR of the TCR CDR3. TCRdb reanalysed the multiplex PCR reads using MiXCR and keeps one entry per CDR3 protein. In the table there are some 560,000 distinct CDR3 sequences, 11% to 15% of which are singletons. This clonotype was obtained from a woman in her thirties or forties with Graves' hyperthyroidism. What was sequenced was blood.

CDR3 loop: CASSLPGQWEQYF. DNA of the CDR3: TGTGCCAGCAGCTTGCCGGGACAATGGGAGCAGTACTTC. The chain links TRBV5-5 to TRBJ2-7, with D maybe TRBD1 (6 bases). This CDR3 has 13 amino acids. The germline CDR1 and CDR2 sequences are SGHKS and YYEKEE (reference sequence). V was pared by 1 base and J by 7 bases, with 12 bases between.